This TCR beta chain was captured in a study of T cell repertoires in cytomegalovirus infection. CDR1 and CDR2 from the germline V gene are MGHRA and YSYEKL. The V and J ends lost 2 bases and 0 bases, in that order; junction bases with no gene match: 4. The CDR3 covers 15 residues. TCRdb passed the reads through MiXCR, listing each CDR3 protein once. This sample yields approximately 500,000 distinct CDR3 sequences, of which about 26% are seen a single time; about 13% belongs to the top ten. Sample: PBMCs. This TCR derives from a human donor in good health (CMV status not recorded). Some clones in this sample may be carry-over from other donors' samples. The chain is built from TRBV4-1 and TRBJ2-7; 7 nucleotides line up with TRBD1. The CDR3 sequence is CASSQPGGLSYEQYF. CDR3 DNA sequence: TGCGCCAGCAGCCAACCAGGGGGTCTCTCCTACGAGCAGTACTTC.